This entry is about one T cell receptor beta chain. The sample comes from a study of T cells in Graves' hyperthyroidism and ophthalmopathy. About the study: Peripheral blood was collected at initial diagnosis, before any treatment.

Each person with ophthalmopathy scored at least 3 on the Clinical Activity Score, reached NOSPECS grade 4 or higher, and had been ill under 3 months. Lactation, pregnancy, other autoimmune disease or uncontrolled infection excluded patients. Diagnostic decisions used clinical symptoms, serum thyroxine and TRAb, thyroid ultrasound and orbital computed tomography. In germline, CDR1 is MDHEN, CDR2 SYDVKM. Trimming removed 5 bases from V and 6 bases from J; junction bases left unmatched: 7. The CDR3 spans 13 residues. RNA transcripts were the template for amplifying TCR beta CDR3 regions. With the HTBI primer set, the TCR CDR3 went through a first round of RT-PCR. TCRdb re-analysed the multiplex PCR reads in MiXCR, keeping a single row per CDR3 protein. The repertoire holds hundreds of thousands of distinct CDR3 sequences, with approximately 15% as singletons.

The sequenced sample was blood. The receptor's source is a woman in her 50s with Graves' ophthalmopathy. The rearrangement joins TRBV28 to TRBJ2-7, with 7 bases identical to TRBD1. CDR3 sequence reads: CASSPPDRREQYF. The CDR3 nucleotides are TGTGCCAGCAGTCCCCCGGACAGGCGCGAGCAGTACTTC.